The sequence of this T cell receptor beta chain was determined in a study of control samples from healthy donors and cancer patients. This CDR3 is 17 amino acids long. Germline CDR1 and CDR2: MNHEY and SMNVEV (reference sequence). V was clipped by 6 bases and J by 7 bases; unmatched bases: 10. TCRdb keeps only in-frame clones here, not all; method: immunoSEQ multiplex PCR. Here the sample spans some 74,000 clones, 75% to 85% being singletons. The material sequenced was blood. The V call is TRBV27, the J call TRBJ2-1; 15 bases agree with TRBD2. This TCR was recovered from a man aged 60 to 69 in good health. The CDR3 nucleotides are TGTGCCAGCAGGACTACGGGACTAGCGGGAGGAGGAAATGAGCAGTTCTTC. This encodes CASRTTGLAGGGNEQFF.